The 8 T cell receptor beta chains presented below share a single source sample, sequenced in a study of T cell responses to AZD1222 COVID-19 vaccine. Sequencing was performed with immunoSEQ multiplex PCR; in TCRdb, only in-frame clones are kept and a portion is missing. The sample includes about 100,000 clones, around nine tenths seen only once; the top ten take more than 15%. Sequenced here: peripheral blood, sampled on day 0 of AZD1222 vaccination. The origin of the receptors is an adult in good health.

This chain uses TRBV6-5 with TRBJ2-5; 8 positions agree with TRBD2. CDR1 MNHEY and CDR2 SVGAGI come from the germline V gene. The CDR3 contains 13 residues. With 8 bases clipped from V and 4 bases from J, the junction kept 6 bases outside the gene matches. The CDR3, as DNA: TGTGCCAGCTTCTCGGGGGGGAGAGAGACCCAGTACTTC. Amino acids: CASFSGGRETQYF.

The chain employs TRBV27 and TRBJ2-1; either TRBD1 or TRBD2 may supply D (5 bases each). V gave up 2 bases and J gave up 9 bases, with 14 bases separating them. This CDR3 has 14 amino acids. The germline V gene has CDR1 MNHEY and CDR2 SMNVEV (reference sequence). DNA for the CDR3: TGTGCCAGCAGTTTACGGGACCGAATAAGTGAGCAGTTCTTC. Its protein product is CASSLRDRISEQFF.

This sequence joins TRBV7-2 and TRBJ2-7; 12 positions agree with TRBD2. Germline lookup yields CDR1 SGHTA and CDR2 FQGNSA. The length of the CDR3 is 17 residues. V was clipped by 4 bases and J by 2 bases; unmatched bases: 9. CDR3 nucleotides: TGTGCCAGCAGCTCCCCCCTAGCGGGAGGGGATCCCTACGAGCAGTACTTC. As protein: CASSSPLAGGDPYEQYF.

In DNA, the CDR3 is TGCGCCAGCAGCCAAGATTTCGCTAGCGCCTGGGGAGAGCAGTTCTTC. Amino acids: CASSQDFASAWGEQFF. The chain combines TRBV4-1 with TRBJ2-1, with D possibly matching TRBD2 (6 bases). The V gene's germline CDR1 is MGHRA and CDR2 YSYEKL. V was cut by 0 bases and J by 10 bases, with 19 bases left in between. This CDR3 is 16 amino acids long.

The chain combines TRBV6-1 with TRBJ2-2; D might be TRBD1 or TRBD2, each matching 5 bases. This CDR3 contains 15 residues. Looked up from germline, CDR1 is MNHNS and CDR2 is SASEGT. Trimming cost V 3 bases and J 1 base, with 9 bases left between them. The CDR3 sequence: CASSEGTGNTGELFF. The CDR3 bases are TGTGCCAGCAGTGAGGGGACGGGGAACACCGGGGAGCTGTTTTTT.

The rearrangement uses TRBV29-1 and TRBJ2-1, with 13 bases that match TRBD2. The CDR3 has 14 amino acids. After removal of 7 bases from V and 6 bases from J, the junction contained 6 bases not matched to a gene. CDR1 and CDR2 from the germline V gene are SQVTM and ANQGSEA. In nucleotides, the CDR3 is TGCAGCGGCCAACTAGCGGGAGGGATCAATGAGCAGTTCTTC. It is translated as CSGQLAGGINEQFF.

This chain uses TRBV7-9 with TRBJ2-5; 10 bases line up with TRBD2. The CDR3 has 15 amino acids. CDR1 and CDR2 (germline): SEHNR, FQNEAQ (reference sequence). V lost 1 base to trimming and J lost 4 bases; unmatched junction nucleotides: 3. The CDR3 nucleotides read TGTGCCAGCAGCTTAGTTTTAGCGGGGGGAGAGACCCAGTACTTC. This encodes CASSLVLAGGETQYF.

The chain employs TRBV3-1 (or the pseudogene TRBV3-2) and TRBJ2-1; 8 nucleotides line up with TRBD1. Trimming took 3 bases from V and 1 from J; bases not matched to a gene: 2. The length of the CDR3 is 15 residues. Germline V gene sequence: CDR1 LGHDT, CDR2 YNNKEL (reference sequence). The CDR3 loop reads CASSQDRASYNEQFF. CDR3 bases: TGTGCCAGCAGCCAGGACAGGGCTTCCTACAATGAGCAGTTCTTC.